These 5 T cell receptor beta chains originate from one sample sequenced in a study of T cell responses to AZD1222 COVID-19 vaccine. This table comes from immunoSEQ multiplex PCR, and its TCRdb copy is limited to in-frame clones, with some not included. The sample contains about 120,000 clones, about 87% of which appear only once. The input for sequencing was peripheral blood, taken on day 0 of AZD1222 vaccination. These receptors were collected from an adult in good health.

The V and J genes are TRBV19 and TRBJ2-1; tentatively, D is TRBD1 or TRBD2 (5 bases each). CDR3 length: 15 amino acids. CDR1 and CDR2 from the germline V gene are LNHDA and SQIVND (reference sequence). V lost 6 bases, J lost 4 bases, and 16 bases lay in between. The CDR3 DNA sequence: TGTGCCAGTAGAAAGGGGACCAGAGGATACAATGAGCAGTTCTTC. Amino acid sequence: CASRKGTRGYNEQFF.

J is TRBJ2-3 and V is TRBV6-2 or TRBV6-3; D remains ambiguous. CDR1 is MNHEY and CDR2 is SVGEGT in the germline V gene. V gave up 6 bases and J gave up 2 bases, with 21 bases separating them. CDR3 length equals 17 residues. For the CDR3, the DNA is TGTGCCAGCAGCCCACTCGCCGACCCGGTGGCCACAGATACGCAGTATTTT. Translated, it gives CASSPLADPVATDTQYF.

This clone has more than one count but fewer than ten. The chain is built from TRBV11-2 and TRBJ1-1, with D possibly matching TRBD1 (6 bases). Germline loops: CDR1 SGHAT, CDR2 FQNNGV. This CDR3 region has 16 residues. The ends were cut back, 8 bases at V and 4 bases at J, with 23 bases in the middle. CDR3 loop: CASQWGLRLFGTEAFF. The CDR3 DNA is TGTGCCAGCCAATGGGGGCTTAGGCTGTTCGGCACTGAAGCTTTCTTT.

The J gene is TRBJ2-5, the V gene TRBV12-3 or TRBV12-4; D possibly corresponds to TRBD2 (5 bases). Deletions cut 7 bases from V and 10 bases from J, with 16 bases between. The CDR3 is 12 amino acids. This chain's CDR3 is CASTSGVLGQYF. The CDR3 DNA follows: TGTGCCAGCACCTCCGGGGTCCTGGGCCAGTACTTC.

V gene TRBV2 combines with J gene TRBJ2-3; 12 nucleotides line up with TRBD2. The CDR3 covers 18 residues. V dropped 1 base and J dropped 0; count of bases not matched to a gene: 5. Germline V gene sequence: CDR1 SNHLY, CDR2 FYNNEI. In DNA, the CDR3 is TGTGCCAGCAGTGAAGTCACTAGCGGGGGGCCGAGCACAGATACGCAGTATTTT. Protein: CASSEVTSGGPSTDTQYF.